What follows are 30 T cell receptor beta chains derived from one specimen sequenced in a study of glioma-infiltrating T cells. The iRepertoire nested amplicon-rescue multiplex PCR amplified TCR alpha and beta CDR3s from RNA. TCRdb reprocessed the multiplex PCR reads via MiXCR and lists one record per CDR3 protein. Of some 190,000 distinct CDR3 sequences detected, around 32% appear once; the ten largest clones hold around 20%. Sequenced sample: glioma tissue, nonneoplastic brain tissue, or PBMCs (not recorded which). The receptor set was obtained from a human donor with low-grade glioma or glioblastoma, undergoing nonglioma brain surgery, or in good health (not recorded which).

This clonotype has a handful of counts. The CDR3 nucleotides are TGTGCCAGCAGTCCGGGACAGCTAAGCCTTGGAGCAGATACGCAGTATTTT. Protein: CASSPGQLSLGADTQYF. This rearrangement joins TRBV12-3 or TRBV12-4 to TRBJ2-3, with 7 bases identical to TRBD1. V was pared by 5 bases and J by 4 bases, with 15 bases of the junction left unmatched. This CDR3 is built from 17 residues.

At least ten counts were recorded for this clonotype. V usage is TRBV20-1 and J usage is TRBJ1-1, with D perhaps TRBD1 (6 bases). V shed 0 bases and J shed 4 bases, with 12 bases lying between them. Germline V gives CDR1 DFQATT, CDR2 SNEGSKA (reference sequence). This CDR3 is 14 amino acids long. For the CDR3, the DNA is TGCAGTGCTAGAGATGGAGGGGGTTTCACTGAAGCTTTCTTT. Protein sequence: CSARDGGGFTEAFF.

This clonotype was seen at least ten times. The V and J genes are TRBV5-4 and TRBJ2-7; 11 bases fit TRBD2. The CDR3 is made up of 15 amino acids. CDR1 SGHNT and CDR2 YYREEE come from the germline V gene (reference sequence). Germline trimming cut 2 bases from V and 4 bases from J; bases unmatched to any gene: 5. The CDR3 spells CASSLSSGRRYEQYF. DNA for the CDR3: TGTGCCAGCAGCTTATCTAGCGGGAGGAGGTACGAGCAGTACTTC.

As for this clonotype: This may be a read error, as it is one base from a much larger clone. The rearrangement joins TRBV7-8 to TRBJ1-1; D is ambiguous. Germline-derived CDR1 and CDR2 are SGHVS and FQNEAQ. There are 18 residues in the CDR3. V shed 5 bases and J shed 1 base, with 23 bases lying between them. The CDR3 sequence: CASSRTPSWLGANTEAFF. CDR3 nucleotides: TGTGCCAGCAGCCGAACCCCGAGTTGGCTGGGTGCGAACACTGAAGCTTTCTTT.

As regards this clonotype: A much larger clone lies a single base off, so this may be a read error. V usage is TRBV6-1 and J usage is TRBJ2-3; the D is unclear. The CDR3 contains 15 residues. The germline V gene has CDR1 MNHNS and CDR2 SASEGT. DNA for the CDR3: TGTGCCAGCAGTTATACGGGCTTTAGCACAGATGCGCAGTATTTT. This gives the protein CASSYTGFSTDAQYF.

This clonotype showed up just a few times. The chain links TRBV7-9 to TRBJ1-1; 10 nucleotides align to TRBD1. The germline V gene encodes CDR1 SEHNR and CDR2 FQNEAQ (reference sequence). The CDR3 runs 17 residues. V shed 5 bases, J shed 1 base, and the junction held 10 bases outside the gene matches. CDR3 bases: TGTGCCAGCAGCCCCCCGGGACAGGGGACGGCGAACACTGAAGCTTTCTTT. Its protein product is CASSPPGQGTANTEAFF.

The rearrangement uses TRBV6-6 and TRBJ2-1; 7 bases line up with TRBD1. The CDR3 totals 17 residues. Losses at the gene ends were 5 bases for V and 3 bases for J; bases not matched to a gene: 13. CDR1 and CDR2 from the germline V gene are MNHNY and SVGAGI (reference sequence). CDR3 sequence reads: CASSPIKGAHIYNEQFF. In DNA form, the CDR3 reads TGTGCCAGCAGTCCAATTAAGGGGGCGCATATCTACAATGAGCAGTTCTTC.

This clonotype was detected only a few times. A much larger clone lies one base from this, so it may be a read error. This chain links TRBV20-1 with TRBJ2-5; unclear D gene. CDR3 size: 14 residues. V dropped 2 bases and J dropped 2 bases, with 12 bases sitting between them. Germline CDR1 is DFQATT and CDR2 is SNEGSKA (reference sequence). CDR3 nucleotides: TGCAGTGCTAGAATTGTATTAGCTCAAGAGACCCAGTACTTC. It encodes CSARIVLAQETQYF.

In its sample, this clonotype was seen many times. This sequence joins TRBV28 and TRBJ2-1, with TRBD2 matching 16 bases. V was clipped by 10 bases and J by 6 bases; unmatched bases: 12. Germline V gene lookup returns CDR1 MDHEN and CDR2 SYDVKM. This CDR3 has 17 amino acids. The CDR3 nucleotides read TGTGCCATCACCGGGACTAGCGGGAGGGCAGCAGTCAATGAGCAGTTCTTC. Protein product: CAITGTSGRAAVNEQFF.

V and J are TRBV5-8 and TRBJ2-1, with 7 bases matching TRBD2. V was clipped by 7 bases and J by 1 base; unmatched bases: 11. Germline assignment: CDR1 SGHTS and CDR2 YDEGEE. CDR3 length: 16 amino acids. In DNA, the CDR3 is TGTGCCAGCTTACTGGCTAGCGGAAGTTCCTACAATGAGCAGTTCTTC. Its translation is CASLLASGSSYNEQFF.

This clonotype was recorded many times. The chain uses TRBV20-1 and TRBJ2-7, with 7 bases matching TRBD1. Looked up from germline, CDR1 is DFQATT and CDR2 is SNEGSKA (reference sequence). The junction had 8 bases not matched to a gene; V was cut back by 0 bases and J by 3 bases. There are 15 residues in the CDR3. CDR3 loop: CSARDPAGGYYEQYF. In DNA form, the CDR3 reads TGCAGTGCTAGAGATCCCGCAGGGGGTTACTACGAGCAGTACTTC.

Turning to this clonotype: A read error may account for a junction end that differs from germline. J is TRBJ2-5 and V is TRBV2; D not certain. Germline loops: CDR1 SNHLY, CDR2 FYNNEI. CDR3 length equals 11 residues. The DNA of the CDR3 is TGTGCCGGCAGTAGAGAGGAGACCCAGTACTTC. This sequence encodes CAGSREETQYF.

In its sample, this clonotype was seen many times. This chain connects TRBV20-1 to TRBJ2-5; 7 bases align to TRBD1. Looked up from germline, CDR1 is DFQATT and CDR2 is SNEGSKA (reference sequence). V was clipped by 0 bases and J by 5 bases; unmatched bases: 12. The CDR3 spans 16 residues. CDR3 sequence (DNA): TGCAGTGCTAGAGATTGGGAAGGGGGCCGGGTGGAGACCCAGTACTTC. It codes for CSARDWEGGRVETQYF.

This chain connects TRBV7-2 to TRBJ1-1; D unresolved. Germline V CDR1 and CDR2: SGHTA, FQGNSA. CDR3 size: 15 residues. Between the trimmed V and J ends, which lost 6 bases and 3 bases, there was a span of 17 bases. The CDR3 loop is CASRLREGTDTEAFF. The CDR3 coding sequence is TGTGCCAGCAGATTAAGAGAGGGAACGGACACTGAAGCTTTCTTT.

This clonotype was counted ten times or more. This sequence joins TRBV4-2 and TRBJ1-2; no clear D gene. The CDR3 has 14 residues. CDR1 and CDR2 (germline): LGHNA, YNFKEQ. The ends were cut back, 1 base at V and 2 bases at J, with 8 bases in the middle. The CDR3 sequence: CASSQGDNNYGYTF. The CDR3 DNA reads as TGTGCCAGCAGCCAAGGGGATAACAACTATGGCTACACCTTC.

As to this clonotype: A clone one base away is much larger, so this may be a read error. V gene TRBV20-1 combines with J gene TRBJ2-5; no clear D. V lost 3 bases to trimming and J lost 3 bases, with 8 bases between them. Germline V gives CDR1 DFQATT, CDR2 SNEGSKA (reference sequence). This CDR3 is 12 amino acids long. The CDR3 region is CSARGRKETQYF. In DNA form, the CDR3 reads TGCAGTGCTAGGGGCAGGAAAGAGACCCAGTACTTC.

This clonotype appeared many times. This chain joins TRBV4-2 and TRBJ2-1; TRBD2 agrees at 7 bases. This CDR3 spans 16 amino acids. Looked up from germline, CDR1 is LGHNA and CDR2 is YNFKEQ. Trimming took 8 bases from V and 6 from J; bases not matched to a gene: 16. Here the CDR3 DNA reads TGTGCCAGCGGCCTAGACTACGGGACTACTGGCAATGAGCAGTTCTTC. Residues: CASGLDYGTTGNEQFF.

This clonotype has ten or more counts. The genes are TRBV28 and TRBJ2-5, with 8 bases matching TRBD1. Per the germline V gene, CDR1 is MDHEN and CDR2 is SYDVKM. The trim removed 6 bases at V and 5 bases at J, leaving 8 bases unmatched. The CDR3 totals 14 residues. CDR3 DNA: TGTGCCAGCAGCCCACAGGGGGTGTGGGAGACCCAGTACTTC. The encoded protein is CASSPQGVWETQYF.

This clonotype was observed at least ten times. J is TRBJ2-1 and V is TRBV6-1; TRBD2 matches at 9 bases. V gave up 7 bases and J gave up 9 bases; unmatched junction bases: 13. The CDR3 is 15 amino acids. CDR1 and CDR2 (germline): MNHNS, SASEGT. The CDR3 sequence: CASTPTIAGASEQFF. Here the CDR3 DNA reads TGTGCCAGCACCCCTACAATAGCGGGAGCGAGTGAGCAGTTCTTC.

In regard to this clonotype: A read error may account for a junction end that differs from germline. This chain links TRBV24-1 with TRBJ1-5; TRBD1 matches 9 bases. Germline assignment: CDR1 KGHDR and CDR2 SFDVKD. This CDR3 is 14 amino acids long. The CDR3, as DNA: TGTGCCACAAGTCCCGGGACAGGGAACCAGCCCAAGCATTTT. This translates into CATSPGTGNQPKHF.

Many counts were recorded for this clonotype. The chain carries TRBV20-1 and TRBJ2-7; D not certain. V was cut by 0 bases and J by 1 base, with 10 bases left in between. The length of the CDR3 is 14 residues. Germline CDR1 and CDR2: DFQATT and SNEGSKA (reference sequence). The CDR3 loop reads CSARDLQTSYEQYF. CDR3 nucleotides: TGCAGTGCTAGAGATTTACAAACGTCCTACGAGCAGTACTTC.

This clonotype was seen repeatedly, ten times or more. The gene calls are TRBV7-9 and TRBJ1-5; D not resolved. In germline, CDR1 is SEHNR, CDR2 FQNEAQ (reference sequence). V lost 1 base to trimming and J lost 2 bases, with 9 bases between them. The CDR3 length is 15 residues. The CDR3 DNA reads TGTGCCAGCAGCTTAGAAGGGAGGGGCAATCAGCCCCAGCATTTT. Amino acids: CASSLEGRGNQPQHF.

This clonotype has at least ten counts. V and J are TRBV7-2 and TRBJ2-3, with no clear D. Germline loops: CDR1 SGHTA, CDR2 FQGNSA. The V and J ends lost 3 bases and 5 bases respectively, with 9 bases between them. The CDR3 is 13 amino acids. Here the CDR3 reads CASSFSLGDTQYF. As DNA, the CDR3 is TGTGCCAGCAGCTTTAGTTTAGGAGATACGCAGTATTTT.

This clonotype has a handful of counts. V and J are TRBV5-6 and TRBJ2-4; 10 bases agree with TRBD2. This CDR3 contains 16 residues. V gave up 8 bases and J gave up 3 bases; unmatched junction bases: 11. Germline loops: CDR1 SGHDT, CDR2 YYEEEE. The DNA for the CDR3 is TGTGCCAGTCTGAAAAGGAGCGGGGGGGTCAAAAACATTCAGTACTTC. Translated: CASLKRSGGVKNIQYF.

V is TRBV18 and J is TRBJ2-7; 7 bases map to TRBD1. V shed 2 bases and J 0 bases; nucleotides not matched to a gene: 7. Germline values: CDR1 KGHSH, CDR2 LQKENI. The CDR3 runs 16 residues. This CDR3 is CASSPGTDQRSYEQYF. CDR3 nucleotide sequence: TGTGCCAGCTCACCAGGGACAGACCAACGCTCCTACGAGCAGTACTTC.

In the case of this clonotype: At one of its ends the junction is not consistent with the germline gene, which may arise from a read error. The chain combines TRBV6-5 with TRBJ2-1, with 8 bases identical to TRBD2. The CDR3 is made up of 16 amino acids. Per germline, CDR1 MNHEY and CDR2 SVGAGI. CDR3 nucleotides: TGTGCCAGCAGTTACCCAGGGACTAGAACACACAATGAGAAGTTCTTC. Amino acid sequence: CASSYPGTRTHNEKFF.

This clonotype has ten or more counts. DNA for the CDR3: TGTGCCAGCAGCCAAGACCAGACTAGCGGGGGATGGCAGTACTTC. Amino acids: CASSQDQTSGGWQYF. The gene calls are TRBV4-2 and TRBJ2-7; TRBD2 matches at 12 bases. V was clipped by 0 bases and J by 9 bases; unmatched bases: 6. This CDR3 spans 15 amino acids. Germline CDR1 and CDR2: LGHNA and YNFKEQ.

The chain is built from TRBV4-2 and TRBJ2-7; TRBD2 might be the D (7 bases). This CDR3 contains 17 residues. The V gene lost 5 bases and the J gene lost 5 bases, with 25 bases spanning the gap. Germline V gene sequence: CDR1 LGHNA, CDR2 YNFKEQ. CDR3 sequence: CASSLGGGGELSNEQYF. CDR3 in DNA: TGTGCCAGCAGCTTGGGAGGAGGGGGGGAACTTAGCAACGAGCAGTACTTC.

On this clonotype: A single base separates this from a much larger clone, so it may be a read error. This chain connects TRBV3-1 to TRBJ2-5, with D unresolved. The CDR3 runs 12 residues. V lost 0 bases and J 10 bases, leaving 9 bases between the germline ends. CDR1 is LGHDT and CDR2 is YNNKEL in the germline V gene (reference sequence). This CDR3 reads CASSQDIVIQYF. The CDR3 nucleotides read TGTGCCAGCAGCCAAGATATCGTGATCCAGTACTTC.

This clonotype was seen repeatedly, ten times or more. The CDR3 loop is CASSRTGQNMNTEAFF. For the CDR3, the DNA is TGTGCCAGCAGCCGGACAGGGCAAAACATGAACACTGAAGCTTTCTTT. The chain links TRBV12-3 or TRBV12-4 to TRBJ1-1; 8 nucleotides align to TRBD1. V lost 6 bases and J lost 0; bases outside the gene matches: 9. CDR3 size: 16 residues.